Following are 28 T cell receptor beta chains from one sample sequenced in a study of blood T cell repertoires in COVID-19. Using immunoSEQ multiplex PCR, the repertoire was profiled, and TCRdb retains in-frame clones only, with some absent. The sample has more than 300,000 clones, more than 75% seen once. Sequenced: PBMCs or T cells enriched from blood (not recorded which). The receptors shown here come from a woman between 18 and 30 years old who had recovered from COVID-19.

The gene calls are TRBV30 and TRBJ1-1; D is perhaps TRBD1 (5 bases). This CDR3 has 11 residues. Per germline, CDR1 GTSNPN and CDR2 SVGIG (reference sequence). V shed 0 bases and J shed 7 bases, with 6 bases lying between them. CDR3 protein: CAWSVGDEAFF. The CDR3 coding sequence is TGTGCCTGGAGTGTAGGGGATGAAGCTTTCTTT.

The rearrangement joins TRBV10-3 to TRBJ2-7, with D perhaps TRBD1 (5 bases). Germline-derived CDR1 and CDR2 are ENHRY and SYGVKD. The CDR3 is made up of 13 amino acids. Trimming pared 8 bases from V and 5 bases from J, leaving 16 bases between. DNA for the CDR3: TGTGCCATCGGGATGTGGCAGGGTAACGAGCAGTACTTC. Its protein is CAIGMWQGNEQYF.

V and J are TRBV12-3 or TRBV12-4 and TRBJ1-2; TRBD1 might be the D (5 bases). The V and J ends lost 1 base and 8 bases respectively, with 11 bases between them. The CDR3 sequence is 13 residues long. CDR3 region: CASSLVTGWGYTF. In DNA, the CDR3 is TGTGCCAGCAGTTTAGTCACAGGCTGGGGCTACACCTTC.

The chain recombines TRBV5-4 with TRBJ1-2; D possibly corresponds to TRBD1 (6 bases). Germline V gene sequence: CDR1 SGHNT, CDR2 YYREEE (reference sequence). V was pared by 4 bases and J by 4 bases, with 14 bases between. CDR3 length: 14 amino acids. CDR3 region: CASSPSRGGYGYTF. Written as DNA, the CDR3 is TGTGCCAGCAGCCCAAGTAGGGGGGGCTATGGCTACACCTTC.

The chain employs TRBV5-1 and TRBJ1-1; D remains ambiguous. V was pared by 2 bases and J by 4 bases, with 9 bases between. CDR3 length: 13 amino acids. Germline CDR1 is SGHRS and CDR2 is YFSETQ. The CDR3 here is CASSFMSGTEAFF. The CDR3, as DNA: TGCGCCAGCAGCTTTATGTCCGGCACTGAAGCTTTCTTT.

This clone was counted a few times. V is TRBV6-5 and J is TRBJ1-3; weak D call: TRBD1 (5 bases). CDR1 is MNHEY and CDR2 is SVGAGI in the germline V gene. This CDR3 spans 14 amino acids. The V and J ends lost 7 bases and 0 bases respectively, with 10 bases between them. This CDR3 is CASTGHLSGNTIYF. The CDR3 DNA is TGTGCCAGCACCGGACACCTCTCTGGAAACACCATATATTTT.

The chain combines TRBV7-6 with TRBJ2-3; a weak D match, TRBD1 (6 bases). Germline V lookup: CDR1 SGHVS, CDR2 FNYEAQ. This CDR3 is built from 14 residues. Trimming shortened V by 5 bases and J by 4 bases, and 13 bases separated the two germline ends. DNA for the CDR3: TGTGCCAGCAGCCAGATCCCAGGGGCAGATACGCAGTATTTT. Translated: CASSQIPGADTQYF.

This clone has a single count. The rearrangement links TRBV4-2 to TRBJ2-7, with TRBD2 matching 7 bases. CDR3 size: 16 residues. The V gene's germline CDR1 is LGHNA and CDR2 YNFKEQ. The ends lost 1 base at V and 0 bases at J; junction bases unmatched: 6. This chain's CDR3 is CASSQAPSGLSYEQYF. CDR3 DNA: TGTGCCAGCAGCCAAGCCCCTAGCGGTCTCTCCTACGAGCAGTACTTC.

This chain links TRBV7-9 with TRBJ1-1; 9 bases are a match to TRBD1. CDR3 size: 15 residues. With V trimmed by 4 bases and J by 4 bases, 7 bases remained unmatched. Germline V gives CDR1 SEHNR, CDR2 FQNEAQ (reference sequence). The CDR3 coding sequence is TGTGCCAGCAGCTACGGACAGGGGCTGGGCACTGAAGCTTTCTTT. This translates into CASSYGQGLGTEAFF.

This clone was recorded once. The chain joins TRBV27 to TRBJ1-6; 7 bases are shared with TRBD1. Unmatched junction bases numbered 6, after V lost 4 bases and J lost 6 bases. The length of the CDR3 is 15 residues. Per the germline V gene, CDR1 is MNHEY and CDR2 is SMNVEV (reference sequence). The CDR3 region has the DNA TGTGCCAGCAGTTCCCCCGACAGGGCTAATTCACCCCTCCACTTT. As protein: CASSSPDRANSPLHF.

V is TRBV30 and J is TRBJ1-1; tentative D call: TRBD1 (5 bases). This CDR3 is built from 15 residues. Germline V gives CDR1 GTSNPN, CDR2 SVGIG (reference sequence). V lost 1 base, J lost 1 base, and 13 bases lay in between. The CDR3 sequence: CAWSEGAGRNTEAFF. The CDR3 bases are TGTGCCTGGAGTGAAGGGGCAGGGCGGAACACTGAAGCTTTCTTT.

A few counts support this clone. The DNA of the CDR3 is TGTGCCAGCAGCCCCCGCGCATACTCCTACGAGCAGTACTTC. Residues: CASSPRAYSYEQYF. This sequence joins TRBV3-1 (or the pseudogene TRBV3-2) and TRBJ2-7; unclear D gene. The CDR3 is made up of 14 amino acids. The V gene lost 4 bases and the J gene lost 0 bases, with 10 bases spanning the gap. In germline, CDR1 is LGHDT, CDR2 YNNKEL (reference sequence).

This chain joins TRBV28 and TRBJ1-5, with TRBD1 matching 7 bases. Germline CDR1 reads MDHEN; CDR2 reads SYDVKM. After removal of 6 bases from V and 5 bases from J, the junction contained 10 bases not matched to a gene. The CDR3 totals 15 residues. Written as DNA, the CDR3 is TGTGCCAGCAGGGTAGAAGGGGGCGAGGATCAGCCCCAGCATTTT. Its translation is CASRVEGGEDQPQHF.

V and J are TRBV9 and TRBJ2-3, with D possibly being TRBD2 (6 bases). The CDR3 sequence is 15 residues long. CDR1 SGDLS and CDR2 YYNGEE come from the germline V gene. Trimming removed 2 bases at V and 0 bases at J, with 10 bases between. CDR3 in amino acids: CASSVRRGSTDTQYF. The CDR3, as DNA: TGTGCCAGCAGCGTCCGGCGGGGAAGCACAGATACGCAGTATTTT.

This sequence joins TRBV4-1 and TRBJ1-2; D may be TRBD1 (5 bases). V lost 3 bases to trimming and J lost 8 bases, with 16 bases between them. Germline assignment: CDR1 MGHRA and CDR2 YSYEKL. The CDR3 runs to 14 residues. CDR3 region: CASSHLAGAGGYTF. CDR3 DNA: TGCGCCAGCAGCCATCTAGCCGGGGCGGGGGGCTACACCTTC.

The chain joins TRBV19 to TRBJ1-2; maybe TRBD1 (6 bases). CDR1 LNHDA and CDR2 SQIVND come from the germline V gene (reference sequence). The CDR3 runs to 12 residues. The V and J ends lost 8 bases and 5 bases respectively, with 12 bases between them. CDR3 protein: CASGNRVYGYTF. CDR3 DNA: TGTGCCAGTGGGAACAGGGTGTATGGCTACACCTTC.

The chain has TRBV6-2 or TRBV6-3 and TRBJ2-7, with 8 positions matching TRBD1. Germline assignment: CDR1 MNHEY and CDR2 SVGEGT. J was trimmed by 4 bases and V by 2 bases; bases with no gene match: 4. The CDR3 is 14 amino acids. The CDR3 reads CASSYTTGVYEQYF. The CDR3 coding sequence is TGTGCCAGCAGTTACACGACAGGGGTATACGAGCAGTACTTC.

This chain's CDR3 is CASSPRNTEAFF. The DNA for the CDR3 is TGTGCCAGTAGTCCCAGAAACACTGAAGCTTTCTTT. This sequence joins TRBV19 and TRBJ1-1; no clear D gene. CDR1 and CDR2 (germline): LNHDA, SQIVND (reference sequence). Trimming pared 5 bases from V and 2 bases from J, leaving 6 bases between. The CDR3 is 12 residues long.

The CDR3 coding sequence is TGTGCCAGCAGCCAAGATCTGGGGCTGGGTGGAGGCTACACCTTC. This encodes CASSQDLGLGGGYTF. This sequence joins TRBV4-2 and TRBJ1-2; the D gene is possibly TRBD1 (5 bases). Germline loops: CDR1 LGHNA, CDR2 YNFKEQ. CDR3 length: 15 residues. The V gene lost 0 bases and the J gene lost 8 bases, with 16 bases spanning the gap.

V and J are TRBV4-1 and TRBJ1-6, with a possible D match to TRBD1 (6 bases). The CDR3 has 16 residues. Germline-derived CDR1 and CDR2 are MGHRA and YSYEKL. The V gene lost 1 base and the J gene lost 6 bases, with 13 bases spanning the gap. The CDR3 nucleotides are TGCGCCAGCAGCCAAGTAGGACAGTCTCCTAATTCACCCCTCCACTTT. This sequence encodes CASSQVGQSPNSPLHF.

The rearrangement uses TRBV18 and TRBJ2-2; 8 nucleotides agree with TRBD1. Germline V gives CDR1 KGHSH, CDR2 LQKENI. V was clipped by 4 bases and J by 2 bases; unmatched bases: 3. The CDR3 covers 15 residues. DNA of the CDR3: TGTGCCAGCTCACGGCAGGGGGCAAACACCGGGGAGCTGTTTTTT. It translates to CASSRQGANTGELFF.

This clone has a handful of counts. J is TRBJ1-5 and V is TRBV19; D may be TRBD1 (5 bases). The V end was cut by 6 bases, the J end by 2 bases, with 11 bases between. The CDR3 is made up of 14 amino acids. Germline loops: CDR1 LNHDA, CDR2 SQIVND (reference sequence). The CDR3 protein is CASSPRGGNQPQHF. In DNA form, the CDR3 reads TGTGCCAGTAGCCCACGGGGGGGCAATCAGCCCCAGCATTTT.

The chain employs TRBV15 and TRBJ2-1; perhaps TRBD1 as D (5 bases). This CDR3 is 14 amino acids long. The germline gives CDR1 LNHNV, CDR2 YYDKDF (reference sequence). V lost 2 bases, J lost 3 bases, and 8 bases lay in between. The CDR3 here is CATSRLRVYNEQFF. The CDR3 DNA reads as TGTGCCACCAGCAGACTCAGGGTCTACAATGAGCAGTTCTTC.

This chain uses TRBV30 with TRBJ2-3, with 8 bases that match TRBD2. The CDR3 runs to 15 residues. Trimming at V came to 3 bases and at J to 1 base, leaving 6 bases not matched to a gene. The germline CDR1 and CDR2 sequences are GTSNPN and SVGIG (reference sequence). The CDR3: CAWSPTGGGTDTQYF. CDR3 DNA: TGTGCCTGGAGCCCGACGGGGGGGGGCACAGATACGCAGTATTTT.

The V gene is TRBV2, the J gene TRBJ1-1; 8 nucleotides agree with TRBD1. V trimming: 6 bases; J trimming: 1 base; junction bases outside the gene matches: 1. Looked up from germline, CDR1 is SNHLY and CDR2 is FYNNEI. CDR3 length equals 13 residues. The CDR3 bases are TGTGCCAGCAGGGGACAGGCGAACACTGAAGCTTTCTTT. Protein: CASRGQANTEAFF.

The V and J genes are TRBV9 and TRBJ1-6; D gene uncertain. This CDR3 has 14 residues. Per the germline V gene, CDR1 is SGDLS and CDR2 is YYNGEE. The V gene lost 0 bases and the J gene lost 6 bases, with 7 bases spanning the gap. The CDR3 sequence: CASSVANSNSPLHF. CDR3 bases: TGTGCCAGCAGCGTAGCGAACAGTAATTCACCCCTCCACTTT.

The chain carries TRBV23-1 and TRBJ1-1, with D unresolved. TRBV23-1 is an ORF; its function is uncertain. V was pared by 10 bases and J by 5 bases, with 11 bases between. This CDR3 is built from 11 residues. CDR3 region: CATGVSTEAFF. CDR3 in DNA: TGCGCCACCGGAGTGAGTACTGAAGCTTTCTTT.

This chain links TRBV2 with TRBJ2-7; no definite D call. The V gene's germline CDR1 is SNHLY and CDR2 FYNNEI. Trimming cost V 8 bases and J 6 bases, with 8 bases left between them. This CDR3 is built from 10 residues. In nucleotides, the CDR3 is TGTGCCAGCTCCCTCGGCGAGCAGTACTTC. Translation gives CASSLGEQYF. Variable domain in full (rest from reference TRBV2 and TRBJ2-7): EPEVTQTPSHQVTQMGQEVILRCVPISNHLYFYWYRQILGQKVEFLVSFYNNEISEKSEIFDDQFSVERPDGSNFTLKIRSTKLEDSAMYFCASSLGEQYFGPGTRLTVT.